This T cell receptor beta chain was sequenced for a study of T cells in Graves' hyperthyroidism and ophthalmopathy. Study results and caveats: Expanded thyroid clonotypes (above 0.001) were mostly also found in blood.

Regarding this clonotype: Its antigen is undetermined. A much larger clone lies one base from this, so it may be a read error. No conserved phenylalanine or tryptophan ends this CDR3, so it is likely a read error.

Clinical symptoms, serum thyroxine, TRAb, thyroid ultrasound and orbital computed tomography established diagnosis. Germline assignment: CDR1 SQVTM and CDR2 ANQGSEA. Trimming took 4 bases from V and 5 from J, leaving 16 bases between them. This CDR3 is built from 14 residues. The investigators amplified TCR beta CDR3 regions from RNA transcripts. Researchers ran a first-round RT-PCR on the TCR CDR3 using the HTBI primer set. TCRdb ran MiXCR on the multiplex PCR reads and lists one entry per CDR3 protein. The repertoire holds 150,000 or so distinct CDR3 sequences, with around 21% as singletons. This clonotype was obtained from a woman between 45 and 60 years old with Graves' hyperthyroidism that later progressed to Graves' ophthalmopathy. Sequencing was performed on blood. The J gene is TRBJ2-3, the V gene TRBV29-1; D might be TRBD1 (5 bases). CDR3 loop: CSVGRVGALDTQYL. In DNA form, the CDR3 reads TGCAGCGTTGGGAGAGTTGGGGCCCTAGATACGCAGTATCTT.